Listed below are T cell receptor beta chains from one sample, sequenced in a study of cytomegalovirus exposure and HLA in healthy donors. The data were produced by immunoSEQ multiplex PCR, yet TCRdb's version contains in-frame clones alone and is incomplete. The sample consists of more than 45,000 clones, 89% of them appearing once. The specimen was PBMCs. These receptors were obtained from a woman between 18 and 29 years old in good health and CMV-seronegative. Each CDR3 is given with its conserved first and last residue. The order of the fields is D gene, clone size, J gene, V gene, CDR3 DNA, CDR3 protein. A D gene is named only where the DNA matches it firmly. Clone size is shown for a subset of rows, as once, few, many or a class of expanded clone.

D gene: .
clone size: few
J gene: TRBJ2-1
V gene: TRBV18
CDR3 DNA: TGTGCCAGCTCACCACCTTGGGACTTCGCAAACAATGAGCAGTTCTTC
CDR3 protein: CASSPPWDFANNEQFF

D gene: TRBD1
clone size: .
J gene: TRBJ1-3
V gene: TRBV19
CDR3 DNA: TGTGCCACCCGGGACAGGGGGCTTGGAAACACCATATATTTT
CDR3 protein: CATRDRGLGNTIYF

D gene: .
clone size: .
J gene: TRBJ2-7
V gene: TRBV25-1
CDR3 DNA: TGTGCCAGCAGTGACCCCTGGGGCGGCGACGAGCAGTACTTC
CDR3 protein: CASSDPWGGDEQYF

D gene: TRBD1
clone size: .
J gene: TRBJ2-5
V gene: TRBV14
CDR3 DNA: TGTGCCAGCAGCCCACTTACTCGACAGGGAGAGACCCAGTACTTC
CDR3 protein: CASSPLTRQGETQYF

D gene: TRBD2
clone size: .
J gene: TRBJ2-3
V gene: TRBV2
CDR3 DNA: TGTGCCAGCAGTCGAGGGACTAGCGAGGACACAGATACGCAGTATTTT
CDR3 protein: CASSRGTSEDTDTQYF

D gene: .
clone size: .
J gene: TRBJ2-1
V gene: TRBV5-6
CDR3 DNA: TGTGCCAGCAGCTTTTACTACAATGAGCAGTTCTTC
CDR3 protein: CASSFYYNEQFF

D gene: .
clone size: .
J gene: TRBJ2-5
V gene: TRBV19
CDR3 DNA: TGTGCCAGTAGCAGGAACTTCCAAGAGACCCAGTACTTC
CDR3 protein: CASSRNFQETQYF

D gene: .
clone size: .
J gene: TRBJ2-1
V gene: TRBV29-1
CDR3 DNA: TGCAGCGTTGAAGGTCCCCAATGGGGGGTTGACAATGAGCAGTTCTTC
CDR3 protein: CSVEGPQWGVDNEQFF

D gene: .
clone size: .
J gene: TRBJ2-1
V gene: TRBV5-1
CDR3 DNA: TGCGCCAGCAGCTTGGATCCCACTACCTCCTACAATGAGCAGTTCTTC
CDR3 protein: CASSLDPTTSYNEQFF

D gene: .
clone size: .
J gene: TRBJ2-1
V gene: TRBV11-2
CDR3 DNA: TGTGCCAGCAGCCAAGGGGGGGGGTGGTACAATGAGCAGTTCTTC
CDR3 protein: CASSQGGGWYNEQFF

D gene: .
clone size: .
J gene: TRBJ2-2
V gene: TRBV27
CDR3 DNA: TGTGCCAGCAGTTTTGAGATCAACACCGGGGAGCTGTTTTTT
CDR3 protein: CASSFEINTGELFF

D gene: TRBD1
clone size: .
J gene: TRBJ2-1
V gene: TRBV30
CDR3 DNA: TGTGCCTGGACCCCGGGACAGGGGGCTGGGGAGCAGTTCTTC
CDR3 protein: CAWTPGQGAGEQFF

D gene: TRBD2
clone size: .
J gene: TRBJ2-3
V gene: TRBV4-1
CDR3 DNA: TGCGCCAGCAGCCAAGATCGGGCGGGAGGTACTAGCACAGATACGCAGTATTTT
CDR3 protein: CASSQDRAGGTSTDTQYF

D gene: TRBD1
clone size: .
J gene: TRBJ2-7
V gene: TRBV7-2
CDR3 DNA: TGTGCCAGCAGCCTCTCAGGGGGCTACGAGCAGTACTTC
CDR3 protein: CASSLSGGYEQYF

D gene: .
clone size: .
J gene: TRBJ1-3
V gene: TRBV6-5
CDR3 DNA: TGTGCCAGCAGTTACTCGCGGACACCCTCTGGAAACACCATATATTTT
CDR3 protein: CASSYSRTPSGNTIYF

D gene: TRBD1
clone size: .
J gene: TRBJ2-3
V gene: TRBV9
CDR3 DNA: TGTGCCAGCAGCCCGTCCACAGGGGGGACAGATACGCAGTATTTT
CDR3 protein: CASSPSTGGTDTQYF

D gene: .
clone size: .
J gene: TRBJ2-1
V gene: TRBV6-5
CDR3 DNA: TGTGCCAGCAGTTACCCTGCTACTAGGATTATGATCTTC
CDR3 protein: CASSYPATRIMIF

D gene: TRBD1
clone size: .
J gene: TRBJ1-1
V gene: TRBV4-1
CDR3 DNA: TGCGCCAGCAGCCAAGCGGCGGGACAGGGATCCACTGAAGCTTTCTTT
CDR3 protein: CASSQAAGQGSTEAFF

D gene: TRBD2
clone size: .
J gene: TRBJ2-7
V gene: TRBV29-1
CDR3 DNA: TGCAGCGTTGAGGGAGGTAGCGGGGCCCGGCAGTACTTC
CDR3 protein: CSVEGGSGARQYF

D gene: .
clone size: .
J gene: TRBJ1-1
V gene: TRBV6-5
CDR3 DNA: TGTGCCAGCAGAAAAAGAGGGAACACTGAAGCTTTCTTT
CDR3 protein: CASRKRGNTEAFF

D gene: .
clone size: .
J gene: TRBJ2-7
V gene: TRBV18
CDR3 DNA: TGTGCCAGCTCACCGCGGGGGCGACAGGGGTACGAGCAGTACTTC
CDR3 protein: CASSPRGRQGYEQYF

D gene: TRBD1
clone size: .
J gene: TRBJ1-4
V gene: TRBV5-4
CDR3 DNA: TGTGCCAGCAGCACCCGAACAGGGGCTTTGGATGAAAAACTGTTTTTT
CDR3 protein: CASSTRTGALDEKLFF

D gene: TRBD1
clone size: few
J gene: TRBJ1-2
V gene: TRBV5-1
CDR3 DNA: TGCGCCAGCAGCTTACAGGGACAGGGATACTATGGCTACACCTTC
CDR3 protein: CASSLQGQGYYGYTF

D gene: TRBD2
clone size: .
J gene: TRBJ2-7
V gene: TRBV4-2
CDR3 DNA: TGTGCCAGCAGCCAAGATCTTGGGACTAGCGGCTACGAGCAGTACTTC
CDR3 protein: CASSQDLGTSGYEQYF

D gene: .
clone size: .
J gene: TRBJ2-7
V gene: TRBV4-1
CDR3 DNA: TGCGCCAGCAGCCTTCTGAGGGTCGGGGGAACGAACTCCTACGAGCAGTACTTC
CDR3 protein: CASSLLRVGGTNSYEQYF

D gene: TRBD2
clone size: .
J gene: TRBJ2-1
V gene: TRBV27
CDR3 DNA: TGTGCCAGCAGTTTTAGCGGGAGTTCCTACAATGAGCAGTTCTTC
CDR3 protein: CASSFSGSSYNEQFF

D gene: .
clone size: .
J gene: TRBJ2-4
V gene: TRBV19
CDR3 DNA: TGTGCCAGTAGGATGGAACCAGGGAACATTCAGTACTTC
CDR3 protein: CASRMEPGNIQYF

D gene: TRBD2
clone size: .
J gene: TRBJ2-1
V gene: TRBV5-1
CDR3 DNA: TGCGCCAGCAGCTTGGGCCTCGGGAGGCTCACTGAGAATGAGCAGTTCTTC
CDR3 protein: CASSLGLGRLTENEQFF

D gene: .
clone size: many
J gene: TRBJ1-4
V gene: TRBV4-1
CDR3 DNA: TGCGCCAGTAATCCTTCCCGAGGCACCAATGAAAAACTGTTTTTT
CDR3 protein: CASNPSRGTNEKLFF

D gene: .
clone size: .
J gene: TRBJ2-1
V gene: TRBV19
CDR3 DNA: TGTGCCAGTAGTAACCTTATAGGACAGAATGAGCAGTTCTTC
CDR3 protein: CASSNLIGQNEQFF

D gene: TRBD2
clone size: .
J gene: TRBJ2-7
V gene: TRBV6-6
CDR3 DNA: TGTGCCTCCCAACTTCCGGGAGGCGAGCAGTACTTC
CDR3 protein: CASQLPGGEQYF

D gene: .
clone size: .
J gene: TRBJ2-4
V gene: TRBV15
CDR3 DNA: TGTGCTACCAGCAGAGATTCAGGGGGGACCAAAAACATTCAGTACTTC
CDR3 protein: CATSRDSGGTKNIQYF

D gene: TRBD1
clone size: once
J gene: TRBJ2-3
V gene: TRBV7-2
CDR3 DNA: TGTGCCAGCAGCAAGACAGGGAAGGATACGCAGTATTTT
CDR3 protein: CASSKTGKDTQYF